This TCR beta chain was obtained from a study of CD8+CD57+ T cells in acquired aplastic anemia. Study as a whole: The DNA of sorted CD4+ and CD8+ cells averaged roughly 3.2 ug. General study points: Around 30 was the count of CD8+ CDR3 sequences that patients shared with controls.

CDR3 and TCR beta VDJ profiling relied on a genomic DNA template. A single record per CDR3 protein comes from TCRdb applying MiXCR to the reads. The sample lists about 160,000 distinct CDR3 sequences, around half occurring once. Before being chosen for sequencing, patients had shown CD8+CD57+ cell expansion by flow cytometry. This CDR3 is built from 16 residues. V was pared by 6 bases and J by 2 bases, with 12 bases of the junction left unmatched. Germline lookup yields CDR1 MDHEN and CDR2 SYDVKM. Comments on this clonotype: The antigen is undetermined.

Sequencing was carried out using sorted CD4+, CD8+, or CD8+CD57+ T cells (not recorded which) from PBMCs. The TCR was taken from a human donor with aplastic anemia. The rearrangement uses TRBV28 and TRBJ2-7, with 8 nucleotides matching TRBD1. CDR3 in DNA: TGTGCCAGCAGGGACAATTCGGACAGGGATCCCTACGAGCAGTACTTC. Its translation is CASRDNSDRDPYEQYF. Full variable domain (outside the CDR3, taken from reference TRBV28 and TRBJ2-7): DVKVTQSSRYLVKRTGEKVFLECVQDMDHENMFWYRQDPGLGLRLIYFSYDVKMKEKGDIPEGYSVSREKKERFSLILESASTNQTSMYLCASRDNSDRDPYEQYFGPGTRLTVT.